A single sample is the source of the 16 T cell receptor beta chains below, sequenced in a study of cytomegalovirus exposure and HLA in healthy donors (dated by TCRdb to about 2017). Preparation of the library involved the immunoSEQ multiplex PCR assay. A mixture of 60 forward primers for TCR Vbeta segments and 13 reverse primers for TCR Jbeta segments was used in the multiplex PCR. In its TCRdb copy, this immuneACCESS table keeps in-frame sequences only and misses some clones. Where compared with another copy, unresolved V genes explain less than half of these, and the others have no known cause. The sample table lists approximately 140,000 clones, around 79% of them with a count of one. The ten largest clones capture under 4% of the sample. The sequencing sample was made of PBMCs. The source of these receptors is a human donor in good health.

This clone showed up just a few times. The V call is TRBV4-3, the J call TRBJ1-5, with D tentatively TRBD1 (5 bases). Germline CDR1 and CDR2: LGHNA and YSLEER. Between the trimmed V and J ends, which lost 0 bases and 7 bases, there was a span of 13 bases. The length of the CDR3 is 15 residues. DNA for the CDR3: TGCGCCAGCAGCCAAGAGGCGGGGGGAGGGCAGCCCCAGCATTTT. It translates to CASSQEAGGGQPQHF.

This rearrangement joins TRBV6-5 to TRBJ1-5; TRBD1 matches 7 bases. Germline CDR1 MNHEY, CDR2 SVGAGI. CDR3 length: 16 amino acids. The V segment lost 0 bases and the J segment 7 bases; nucleotides outside the gene matches: 9. This chain's CDR3 is CASSYSIQGVKQPQHF. The CDR3, as DNA: TGTGCCAGCAGTTACTCTATTCAGGGGGTGAAACAGCCCCAGCATTTT.

This clone showed up just a few times. The chain combines TRBV6-5 with TRBJ1-1; weak D call: TRBD1 (6 bases). The V end was cut by 2 bases, the J end by 7 bases, with 11 bases between. CDR1 and CDR2 from the germline V gene are MNHEY and SVGAGI. The CDR3 is 13 residues long. CDR3 sequence: CASSYRDRYEAFF. The CDR3 nucleotides read TGTGCCAGCAGTTACCGAGACAGGTATGAAGCTTTCTTT.

This clone was observed a handful of times. The chain employs TRBV20-1 and TRBJ1-4, with D hard to call. The CDR3 spans 11 residues. The germline CDR1 and CDR2 sequences are DFQATT and SNEGSKA (reference sequence). The CDR3 DNA sequence: TGCAGGGCCCGTGGCTCGGAAAAACTGTTTTTT. It encodes CRARGSEKLFF.

This chain connects TRBV18 to TRBJ1-1; D uncertain. This CDR3 region has 14 residues. The germline V gene has CDR1 KGHSH and CDR2 LQKENI. V lost 6 bases, J lost 1 base, and 12 bases lay in between. The CDR3 DNA follows: TGTGCCAGCTCCCCCGTCGGAGGGAACACTGAAGCTTTCTTT. The encoded protein is CASSPVGGNTEAFF.

This chain links TRBV6-6 with TRBJ2-1, with a possible D match to TRBD1 (5 bases). This CDR3 comprises 14 residues. Deletions cut 0 bases from V and 4 bases from J, with 7 bases between. Germline lookup yields CDR1 MNHNY and CDR2 SVGAGI (reference sequence). CDR3 region: CASSYSRGYNEQFF. CDR3 coding DNA: TGTGCCAGCAGTTACTCAAGGGGATACAATGAGCAGTTCTTC.

This chain links TRBV10-1 with TRBJ1-1; possibly TRBD1 for D (5 bases). The CDR3 is 14 amino acids. V shed 3 bases and J shed 4 bases, with 12 bases lying between them. CDR1 and CDR2 (germline): WNHNN, SYGVQD (reference sequence). DNA of the CDR3: TGCGCCAGCAGTGAAGGGACGGAGGGCACTGAAGCTTTCTTT. Its protein is CASSEGTEGTEAFF.

This rearrangement joins TRBV2 to TRBJ1-1; unclear D gene. Germline V gene sequence: CDR1 SNHLY, CDR2 FYNNEI. V dropped 0 bases and J dropped 5 bases, with 13 bases sitting between them. CDR3 length: 15 amino acids. The CDR3 spells CASSEARVIGTEAFF. The CDR3 DNA follows: TGTGCCAGCAGTGAAGCGCGAGTGATTGGTACTGAAGCTTTCTTT.

V gene TRBV7-6 combines with J gene TRBJ1-6; TRBD1 aligns across 7 bases. CDR1 SGHVS and CDR2 FNYEAQ come from the germline V gene. The V and J ends lost 3 bases and 8 bases, in that order; junction bases with no gene match: 10. This CDR3 spans 16 amino acids. CDR3 bases: TGTGCCAGCAGCTTTTCCGGACAGGCAGCGGATTCACCCCTCCACTTT. Translated: CASSFSGQAADSPLHF.

The genes are TRBV27 and TRBJ2-7; tentatively, D is TRBD2 (6 bases). Trimming took 2 bases from V and 5 from J, leaving 16 bases between them. From germline, CDR1 is MNHEY and CDR2 SMNVEV (reference sequence). This CDR3 contains 15 residues. The CDR3 loop is CASSLRGGMFHEQYF. CDR3 DNA sequence: TGTGCCAGCAGTTTACGGGGCGGGATGTTCCACGAGCAGTACTTC.

The V call is TRBV4-2, the J call TRBJ2-1; D ambiguous. The length of the CDR3 is 16 residues. CDR1 and CDR2 (germline): LGHNA, YNFKEQ. Trimming removed 3 bases from V and 2 bases from J, with 14 bases in between. The CDR3 DNA reads TGTGCCAGCAGCCAGGTTCGAGTGGGCGCCTACAATGAGCAGTTCTTC. It encodes CASSQVRVGAYNEQFF.

The chain combines TRBV10-3 with TRBJ1-5; D possibly corresponds to TRBD1 (5 bases). CDR3 size: 14 residues. CDR1 is ENHRY and CDR2 is SYGVKD in the germline V gene. Trimming took 4 bases from V and 3 from J, leaving 10 bases between them. CDR3 DNA sequence: TGTGCCATCAGTGTGGGGGGAAACAATCAGCCCCAGCATTTT. Protein sequence: CAISVGGNNQPQHF.

The chain uses TRBV5-4 and TRBJ1-2, with 9 positions matching TRBD1. The ends lost 4 bases at V and 8 bases at J; junction bases unmatched: 9. CDR3 length: 14 residues. Germline CDR1 reads SGHNT; CDR2 reads YYREEE (reference sequence). DNA of the CDR3: TGTGCCAGCAGCCGTCCCGGGACAGGGAAGGGCTACACCTTC. Its translation is CASSRPGTGKGYTF. Together with reference TRBV5-4 and TRBJ1-2, the CDR3 gives the full variable domain: ETGVTQSPTHLIKTRGQQVTLRCSSQSGHNTVSWYQQALGQGPQFIFQYYREEENGRGNFPPRFSGLQFPNYSSELNVNALELDDSALYLCASSRPGTGKGYTFGSGTRLTVV.

The chain recombines TRBV5-1 with TRBJ2-3; the match to TRBD2 covers 14 bases. V dropped 0 bases and J dropped 0; count of bases not matched to a gene: 12. The germline V gene has CDR1 SGHRS and CDR2 YFSETQ. The CDR3 consists of 21 residues. CDR3 DNA sequence: TGCGCCAGCAGCTTGGCAAGACAGGGCTGGACTAGCGGGGGGAGCACAGATACGCAGTATTTT. Its translation is CASSLARQGWTSGGSTDTQYF.

The gene calls are TRBV19 and TRBJ2-7; TRBD2 is a possible D gene (5 bases). The V gene's germline CDR1 is LNHDA and CDR2 SQIVND (reference sequence). V was pared by 1 base and J by 5 bases, with 9 bases between. The CDR3 is made up of 13 amino acids. In DNA form, the CDR3 reads TGTGCCAGTAGTATAGCTAGCTACCACGAGCAGTACTTC. Amino acids: CASSIASYHEQYF. The whole variable domain, filled in from reference TRBV19 and TRBJ2-7, reads DGGITQSPKYLFRKEGQNVTLSCEQNLNHDAMYWYRQDPGQGLRLIYYSQIVNDFQKGDIAEGYSVSREKKESFPLTVTSAQKNPTAFYLCASSIASYHEQYFGPGTRLTVT.

The rearrangement links TRBV5-1 to TRBJ2-1, with TRBD2 matching over 12 bases. CDR1 and CDR2 (germline): SGHRS, YFSETQ. V shed 0 bases and J 9 bases; nucleotides not matched to a gene: 13. The length of the CDR3 is 18 residues. Written as DNA, the CDR3 is TGCGCCAGCAGCTTGGTCGGGCGGGGACTAGCGGGTTCCCGTGAGCAGTTCTTC. The encoded protein is CASSLVGRGLAGSREQFF. Using reference TRBV5-1 and TRBJ2-1 for the parts outside the CDR3, the full variable domain is KAGVTQTPRYLIKTRGQQVTLSCSPISGHRSVSWYQQTPGQGLQFLFEYFSETQRNKGNFPGRFSGRQFSNSRSEMNVSTLELGDSALYLCASSLVGRGLAGSREQFFGPGTRLTVL.